Following are 26 T cell receptor beta chains from one sample sequenced in a study of blood T cell repertoires in COVID-19. Produced via immunoSEQ multiplex PCR; TCRdb's table is partial and in-frame only. The table lists about 28,000 clones, approximately 75% of them singletons. Material: peripheral blood. These receptors came from a boy aged 2 to 9 with active or convalescent COVID-19.

The chain carries TRBV5-6 and TRBJ2-5; 11 nucleotides agree with TRBD2. The CDR3 consists of 17 residues. From germline, CDR1 is SGHDT and CDR2 YYEEEE. After removal of 4 bases from V and 6 bases from J, the junction contained 14 bases not matched to a gene. The CDR3 region is CASSIAGGQSLIKTQYF. In nucleotides, the CDR3 is TGTGCCAGCAGCATAGCGGGGGGGCAATCGTTGATAAAGACCCAGTACTTC.

This chain links TRBV7-2 with TRBJ2-3; D uncertain. V lost 0 bases, J lost 2 bases, and 6 bases lay in between. The CDR3 extends over 14 amino acids. From germline, CDR1 is SGHTA and CDR2 FQGNSA. The CDR3 reads CASSLARTTDTQYF. The CDR3, as DNA: TGTGCCAGCAGCTTAGCCAGAACCACAGATACGCAGTATTTT.

The chain combines TRBV30 with TRBJ2-5; 15 nucleotides match TRBD2. The CDR3 covers 18 residues. The trim removed 4 bases at V and 5 bases at J, leaving 14 bases unmatched. The germline V gene encodes CDR1 GTSNPN and CDR2 SVGIG (reference sequence). The chain's CDR3 is CAWTSGTSGRSSWETQYF. The DNA for the CDR3 is TGTGCCTGGACCTCCGGGACTAGCGGGAGGAGTTCTTGGGAGACCCAGTACTTC. Variable domain in full (rest from reference TRBV30 and TRBJ2-5): SQTIHQWPATLVQPVGSPLSLECTVEGTSNPNLYWYRQAAGRGLQLLFYSVGIGQISSEVPQNLSASRPQDRQFILSSKKLLLSDSGFYLCAWTSGTSGRSSWETQYFGPGTRLLVL.

The chain joins TRBV2 to TRBJ2-5, with 11 bases identical to TRBD2. The CDR3 contains 13 residues. CDR1 and CDR2 from the germline V gene are SNHLY and FYNNEI. V shed 9 bases, J shed 4 bases, and the junction held 4 bases outside the gene matches. DNA of the CDR3: TGTGCCAGTCGGACTAGCGGGTCAGAGACCCAGTACTTC. It translates to CASRTSGSETQYF.

The V and J genes are TRBV10-1 and TRBJ2-1, with D perhaps TRBD2 (6 bases). The CDR3 contains 12 residues. Germline-derived CDR1 and CDR2 are WNHNN and SYGVQD (reference sequence). With 6 bases removed from V and 7 bases from J, the gap between germline ends came to 10 bases. For the CDR3, the DNA is TGCGCCAGCAGCAAGACTAGTAATGAGCAGTTCTTC. It encodes CASSKTSNEQFF.

CDR3 bases: TGTGCCAGCAAGATGACAGGGGCCTCACCCCTCCACTTT. The encoded protein is CASKMTGASPLHF. The V call is TRBV3-1 (or the pseudogene TRBV3-2), the J call TRBJ1-6; 8 nucleotides agree with TRBD1. With V trimmed by 7 bases and J by 10 bases, 6 bases remained unmatched. The germline CDR1 and CDR2 sequences are LGHDT and YNNKEL (reference sequence). The CDR3 is made up of 13 amino acids.

The chain combines TRBV28 with TRBJ2-3; 14 bases are shared with TRBD2. V lost 4 bases and J lost 4; bases outside the gene matches: 4. The CDR3 totals 16 residues. Germline CDR1 and CDR2: MDHEN and SYDVKM. CDR3 sequence reads: CASSSGTSGSADTQYF. In nucleotides, the CDR3 is TGTGCCAGCAGTTCGGGGACTAGCGGGAGCGCAGATACGCAGTATTTT.

This clone was picked up a small number of times. The V call is TRBV28, the J call TRBJ2-1; 8 nucleotides match TRBD2. Germline lookup yields CDR1 MDHEN and CDR2 SYDVKM. The CDR3 totals 19 residues. With 2 bases clipped from V and 6 bases from J, the junction kept 18 bases outside the gene matches. The CDR3 sequence: CASSLPGTSSGPFFNEQFF. In DNA, the CDR3 is TGTGCCAGCAGTTTACCTGGGACTAGTTCCGGCCCCTTTTTCAATGAGCAGTTCTTC.

The chain uses TRBV11-3 and TRBJ2-1; the D gene is possibly TRBD2 (6 bases). The CDR3 is 16 amino acids. The germline gives CDR1 SGHNT, CDR2 YENEEA. Deletions cut 3 bases from V and 4 bases from J, with 16 bases between. CDR3 in amino acids: CASSFSSAGRYNEQFF. The CDR3 DNA follows: TGTGCCAGCAGCTTCTCCTCAGCGGGCCGATACAATGAGCAGTTCTTC.

Here the CDR3 DNA reads TGTGCCAGCAGCATCTTGGACAGGGCTGCGCAGTACGTC. Its protein is CASSILDRAAQYV. The gene calls are TRBV7-8 and TRBJ2-7, with 8 positions matching TRBD1. The CDR3 totals 13 residues. The ends lost 5 bases at V and 9 bases at J; junction bases unmatched: 9. Germline lookup yields CDR1 SGHVS and CDR2 FQNEAQ.

The chain uses TRBV5-4 and TRBJ2-1; a possible D gene is TRBD1 (5 bases). This CDR3 contains 15 residues. CDR1 and CDR2 from the germline V gene are SGHNT and YYREEE (reference sequence). Trimming took 7 bases from V and 4 from J, leaving 18 bases between them. The DNA of the CDR3 is TGTGCCAGCTCCACATACTTCTGGACATACAATGAGCAGTTCTTC. Its protein is CASSTYFWTYNEQFF.

V usage is TRBV7-9 and J usage is TRBJ2-2; 8 bases match TRBD1. V trimming: 4 bases; J trimming: 4 bases; junction bases outside the gene matches: 8. The CDR3 totals 16 residues. CDR1 is SEHNR, CDR2 FQNEAQ, per germline (reference sequence). The CDR3 coding sequence is TGTGCCAGCAGCTCGGCAGGGGGCCGCGTCACCGGGGAGCTGTTTTTT. Residues: CASSSAGGRVTGELFF.

The rearrangement uses TRBV6-5 and TRBJ1-5; no clear D gene. The CDR3 covers 14 residues. CDR1 and CDR2 from the germline V gene are MNHEY and SVGAGI. V lost 0 bases and J lost 7, with 10 bases in between. The CDR3 spells CASSYSRQEQPQHF. CDR3 coding DNA: TGTGCCAGCAGTTACTCTAGGCAGGAACAGCCCCAGCATTTT.

This chain connects TRBV28 to TRBJ2-7; 8 bases agree with TRBD1. V lost 6 bases to trimming and J lost 2 bases; unmatched junction nucleotides: 6. The germline gives CDR1 MDHEN, CDR2 SYDVKM. The CDR3 covers 14 residues. CDR3 bases: TGTGCCAGCAGCCGACAGGGGCGTGCCTACGAGCAGTACGTC. Protein product: CASSRQGRAYEQYV.

CDR3 loop: CSASGPRDYGYTF. DNA for the CDR3: TGCAGTGCTAGTGGGCCGAGGGACTATGGCTACACCTTC. The chain employs TRBV20-1 and TRBJ1-2; D gene unclear. The length of the CDR3 is 13 residues. Trimming took 3 bases from V and 3 from J, leaving 11 bases between them. Germline-derived CDR1 and CDR2 are DFQATT and SNEGSKA (reference sequence).

J is TRBJ1-5 and V is TRBV4-1; perhaps TRBD1 as D (6 bases). Trimming took 0 bases from V and 7 from J, leaving 13 bases between them. From germline, CDR1 is MGHRA and CDR2 YSYEKL. This CDR3 contains 15 residues. The CDR3: CASSQDPQGQQPQHF. CDR3 nucleotides: TGCGCCAGCAGCCAAGACCCCCAGGGGCAACAGCCCCAGCATTTT.

This rearrangement joins TRBV7-6 to TRBJ2-1, with 7 bases matching TRBD1. This CDR3 comprises 14 residues. Germline assignment: CDR1 SGHVS and CDR2 FNYEAQ. J was trimmed by 6 bases and V by 4 bases; bases with no gene match: 6. The CDR3 DNA reads TGTGCCAGCAGCTCCCCGGGACAGTCCAATGAGCAGTTCTTC. Protein product: CASSSPGQSNEQFF.

CDR3 sequence (DNA): TGTGCCAGCAGCGTTACCCCGTCCGGGACTGAAGCTTTCTTT. Residues: CASSVTPSGTEAFF. This chain links TRBV6-6 with TRBJ1-1; D not certain. Germline CDR1 and CDR2: MNHNY and SVGAGI (reference sequence). Trimming pared 6 bases from V and 5 bases from J, leaving 16 bases between. The CDR3 contains 14 residues.

The rearrangement uses TRBV29-1 and TRBJ2-3; 7 bases are shared with TRBD2. CDR1 and CDR2 (germline): SQVTM, ANQGSEA. The J segment lost 3 bases and the V segment lost 2 bases, leaving 2 bases of the junction unmatched. CDR3 length: 13 amino acids. CDR3 sequence: CSVEPAGTDTQYF. CDR3 DNA sequence: TGCAGCGTTGAACCAGCGGGGACAGATACGCAGTATTTT.

J is TRBJ2-1 and V is TRBV4-3, with TRBD2 identical over 9 bases. The CDR3 runs to 19 residues. Germline V gives CDR1 LGHNA, CDR2 YSLEER. Germline trimming cut 0 bases from V and 3 bases from J; bases unmatched to any gene: 12. The DNA of the CDR3 is TGCGCCAGCAGCCAAGATCCCCCCCAGACTAGCGGAGTCTACAATGAGCAGTTCTTC. The encoded protein is CASSQDPPQTSGVYNEQFF.

This clone was found once. This sequence joins TRBV7-2 and TRBJ2-7; D possibly corresponds to TRBD1 (7 bases). The CDR3 length is 15 residues. V dropped 7 bases and J dropped 4 bases, with 20 bases sitting between them. Germline CDR1 is SGHTA and CDR2 is FQGNSA. The CDR3 DNA follows: TGTGCCAGCAACAAGGGGGGCAGGGGGAGTTACGAGCAGTACTTC. Amino acid sequence: CASNKGGRGSYEQYF.

V is TRBV28 and J is TRBJ1-1; no clear D gene. The CDR3 covers 14 residues. Trimming shortened V by 2 bases and J by 4 bases, and 11 bases separated the two germline ends. Germline-derived CDR1 and CDR2 are MDHEN and SYDVKM. CDR3 loop: CASSLTWRATEAFF. CDR3 nucleotide sequence: TGTGCCAGCAGTTTAACTTGGAGGGCCACTGAAGCTTTCTTT.

The chain recombines TRBV14 with TRBJ2-2; 7 bases are shared with TRBD1. Germline assignment: CDR1 SGHDN and CDR2 FVKESK. CDR3 length: 17 amino acids. J lost 2 bases, V lost 4 bases, and 10 bases had no gene match. The DNA for the CDR3 is TGTGCCAGCAGCCCTTCAGGTAGGGGGCGAAACACCGGGGAGCTGTTTTTT. It encodes CASSPSGRGRNTGELFF.

This clone showed up just a few times. The rearrangement links TRBV20-1 to TRBJ1-2; 7 bases agree with TRBD1. There are 16 residues in the CDR3. J was trimmed by 2 bases and V by 3 bases; bases with no gene match: 12. From germline, CDR1 is DFQATT and CDR2 SNEGSKA (reference sequence). CDR3 residues: CSASRETGMSNYGYTF. CDR3 DNA sequence: TGCAGTGCTAGTCGCGAGACAGGGATGTCGAACTATGGCTACACCTTC.

V gene TRBV19 combines with J gene TRBJ2-3, with D possibly TRBD2 on 5 matching bases. The length of the CDR3 is 13 residues. V gave up 2 bases and J gave up 4 bases, with 7 bases separating them. Germline-derived CDR1 and CDR2 are LNHDA and SQIVND (reference sequence). This chain's CDR3 is CASSINGADTQYF. The CDR3 nucleotides are TGTGCCAGTAGTATAAACGGGGCAGATACGCAGTATTTT.

The chain recombines TRBV6-2 or TRBV6-3 with TRBJ2-7; TRBD2 is a possible D gene (5 bases). The V gene's germline CDR1 is MNHEY and CDR2 SVGEGT. The CDR3 has 13 amino acids. The ends were cut back, 4 bases at V and 6 bases at J, with 13 bases in the middle. The CDR3: CASSSTVGVEQYV. CDR3 coding DNA: TGTGCCAGCAGTTCCACCGTCGGGGTCGAGCAGTACGTC.